This T cell receptor beta chain is from a study of regulatory T cells in long-lasting Graves disease. Both iRepertoire HTBI primers and Arm-PCR of CDR3 regions were used to build the TCR beta libraries. MiXCR was run by TCRdb on the multiplex PCR reads, yielding one entry per CDR3 protein. The sample holds some 450,000 distinct CDR3 sequences; 20% to 25% are singletons and the top ten take roughly 26%. This CDR3 contains 14 residues. Germline V lookup: CDR1 MGHRA, CDR2 YSYEKL. Losses at the gene ends were 3 bases for V and 7 bases for J; bases not matched to a gene: 7. Time point reported: persistent/refractory GD, antithyroid drugs over 5 years with positive TRAb. The TCR library was made from RNA that had been extracted from PBMCs in TRIzol.

This sequence joins TRBV4-1 and TRBJ2-7; 9 bases match TRBD1. The TCR originated in a female donor with Graves disease. This specimen was peripheral blood mononuclear cells (PBMCs), taken when the disease was refractory, from a patient treated with antithyroid drugs. CDR3 in amino acids: CASSQNRGRLEQYF. Written as DNA, the CDR3 is TGCGCCAGCAGCCAGAACAGGGGGCGCCTGGAGCAGTACTTC.